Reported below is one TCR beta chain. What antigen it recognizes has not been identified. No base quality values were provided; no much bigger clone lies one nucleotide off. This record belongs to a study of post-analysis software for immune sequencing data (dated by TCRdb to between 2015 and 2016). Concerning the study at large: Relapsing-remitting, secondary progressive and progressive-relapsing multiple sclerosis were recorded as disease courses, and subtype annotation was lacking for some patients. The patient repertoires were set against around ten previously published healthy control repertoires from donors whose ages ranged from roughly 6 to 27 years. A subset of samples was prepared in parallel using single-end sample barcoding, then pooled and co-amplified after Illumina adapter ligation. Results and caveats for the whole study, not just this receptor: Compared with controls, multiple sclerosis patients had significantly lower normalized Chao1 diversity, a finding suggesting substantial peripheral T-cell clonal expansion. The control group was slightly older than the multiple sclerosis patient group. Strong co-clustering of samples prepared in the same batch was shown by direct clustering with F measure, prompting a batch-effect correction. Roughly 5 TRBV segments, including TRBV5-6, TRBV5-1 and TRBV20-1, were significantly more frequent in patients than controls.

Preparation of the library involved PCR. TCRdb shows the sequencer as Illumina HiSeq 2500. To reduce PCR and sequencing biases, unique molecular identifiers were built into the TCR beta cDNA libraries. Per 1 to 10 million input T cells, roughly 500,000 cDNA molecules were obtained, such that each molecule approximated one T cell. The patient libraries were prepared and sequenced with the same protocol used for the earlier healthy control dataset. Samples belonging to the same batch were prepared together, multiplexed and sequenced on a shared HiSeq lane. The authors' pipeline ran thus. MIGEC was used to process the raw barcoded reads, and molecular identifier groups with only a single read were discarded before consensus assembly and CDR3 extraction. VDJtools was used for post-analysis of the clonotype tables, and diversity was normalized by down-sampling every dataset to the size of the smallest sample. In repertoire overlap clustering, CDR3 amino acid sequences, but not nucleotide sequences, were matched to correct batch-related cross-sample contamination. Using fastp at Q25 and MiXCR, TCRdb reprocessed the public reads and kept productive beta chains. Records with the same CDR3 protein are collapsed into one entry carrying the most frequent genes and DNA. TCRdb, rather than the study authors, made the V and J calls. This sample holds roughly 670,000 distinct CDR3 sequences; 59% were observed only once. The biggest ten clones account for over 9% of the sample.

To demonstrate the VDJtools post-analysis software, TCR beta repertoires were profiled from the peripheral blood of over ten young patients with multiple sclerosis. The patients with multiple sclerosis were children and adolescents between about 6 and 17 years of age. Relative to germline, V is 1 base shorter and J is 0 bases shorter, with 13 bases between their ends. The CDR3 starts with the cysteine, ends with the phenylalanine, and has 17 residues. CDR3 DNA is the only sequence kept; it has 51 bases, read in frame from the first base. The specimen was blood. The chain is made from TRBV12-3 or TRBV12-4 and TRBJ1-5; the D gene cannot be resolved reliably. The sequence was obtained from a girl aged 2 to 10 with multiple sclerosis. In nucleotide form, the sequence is TGTGCCAGCAGTTTAGTCGTCGAGGGCTATAGCAATCAGCCCCAGCATTTT. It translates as CASSLVVEGYSNQPQHF.